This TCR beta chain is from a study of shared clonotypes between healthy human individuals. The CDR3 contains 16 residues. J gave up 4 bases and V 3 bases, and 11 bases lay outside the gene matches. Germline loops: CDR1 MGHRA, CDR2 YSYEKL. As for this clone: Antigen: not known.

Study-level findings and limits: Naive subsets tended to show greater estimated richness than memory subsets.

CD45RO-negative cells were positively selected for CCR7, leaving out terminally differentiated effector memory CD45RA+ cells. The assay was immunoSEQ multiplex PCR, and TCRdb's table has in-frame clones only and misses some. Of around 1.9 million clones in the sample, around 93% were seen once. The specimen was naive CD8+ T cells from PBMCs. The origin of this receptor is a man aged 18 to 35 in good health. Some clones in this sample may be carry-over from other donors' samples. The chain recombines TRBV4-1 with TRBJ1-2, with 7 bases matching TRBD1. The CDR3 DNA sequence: TGCGCCAGCAGCCAGCAACCGGGACAGAAGCTCTATGGCTACACCTTC. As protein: CASSQQPGQKLYGYTF.